This entry lists 31 T cell receptor beta chains sequenced from one sample in a study of T cells in narcolepsy. The data were produced by immunoSEQ multiplex PCR, yet TCRdb's version contains in-frame clones alone and is incomplete. This table holds 15,000 to 20,000 clones, approximately 77% found once. Sequencing was performed on CD45RA- memory CD8+ T cells from PBMCs. The source of these receptors is a human donor with narcolepsy.

This chain joins TRBV2 and TRBJ2-7; perhaps TRBD1 as D (5 bases). This CDR3 region has 14 residues. Germline CDR1 SNHLY, CDR2 FYNNEI. Trimming left V 2 bases short and J 0 bases short, with 8 bases between. The CDR3 DNA follows: TGTGCCAGCAGTGAAAGGGGAAACTCCTACGAGCAGTACTTC. This codes for CASSERGNSYEQYF.

The V gene is TRBV6-5, the J gene TRBJ1-1, with 9 bases aligning to TRBD1. This CDR3 region has 14 residues. Germline CDR1 reads MNHEY; CDR2 reads SVGAGI. V dropped 7 bases and J dropped 2; count of bases not matched to a gene: 5. In DNA, the CDR3 is TGTGCCAGCACCCTGGGACAGGGTAACACTGAAGCTTTCTTT. It is translated as CASTLGQGNTEAFF.

The rearrangement links TRBV7-9 to TRBJ2-2, with a weak D call TRBD2 (6 bases). The V end was cut by 10 bases, the J end by 4 bases, with 16 bases between. The CDR3 loop spans 14 amino acids. Germline V gene sequence: CDR1 SEHNR, CDR2 FQNEAQ (reference sequence). The CDR3 sequence is CATIMGGATGELFF. DNA of the CDR3: TGTGCCACCATAATGGGGGGTGCCACCGGGGAGCTGTTTTTT.

This clone occurred a few times. The genes are TRBV5-6 and TRBJ2-2, with D hard to call. Germline loops: CDR1 SGHDT, CDR2 YYEEEE. The CDR3 runs to 17 residues. V was trimmed by 1 base and J by 5 bases, leaving 18 bases between them. The CDR3 reads CASSLKSDPVYTGELFF. CDR3 in DNA: TGTGCCAGCAGCTTGAAGAGTGACCCAGTTTATACCGGGGAGCTGTTTTTT.

The V and J genes are TRBV11-2 and TRBJ2-1; TRBD2 matches at 9 bases. The CDR3 has 17 amino acids. Germline V gives CDR1 SGHAT, CDR2 FQNNGV. V lost 2 bases to trimming and J lost 3 bases; unmatched junction nucleotides: 8. The CDR3 coding sequence is TGTGCCAGCAGCTTAATCGGACTAGCGTCGATCTACAATGAGCAGTTCTTC. Residues: CASSLIGLASIYNEQFF. Full variable domain (outside the CDR3, taken from reference TRBV11-2 and TRBJ2-1): EAGVAQSPRYKIIEKRQSVAFWCNPISGHATLYWYQQILGQGPKLLIQFQNNGVVDDSQLPKDRFSAERLKGVDSTLKIQPAKLEDSAVYLCASSLIGLASIYNEQFFGPGTRLTVL.

This clone was detected once. The V gene is TRBV27, the J gene TRBJ1-4; D is uncertain. CDR3 size: 15 residues. Germline lookup yields CDR1 MNHEY and CDR2 SMNVEV (reference sequence). The V end was cut by 5 bases, the J end by 7 bases, with 17 bases between. CDR3 coding DNA: TGTGCCAGCAGTGCCGTGGACCGATGGGGTGAAAAACTGTTTTTT. Translated: CASSAVDRWGEKLFF. The variable domain in full, with the rest retrieved from reference TRBV27 and TRBJ1-4, is EAQVTQNPRYLITVTGKKLTVTCSQNMNHEYMSWYRQDPGLGLRQIYYSMNVEVTDKGDVPEGYKVSRKEKRNFPLILESPSPNQTSLYFCASSAVDRWGEKLFFGSGTQLSVL.

J is TRBJ1-2 and V is TRBV5-1; 8 nucleotides align to TRBD1. The CDR3 loop spans 14 amino acids. Germline CDR1 and CDR2: SGHRS and YFSETQ. V gave up 5 bases and J gave up 3 bases; unmatched junction bases: 6. The chain's CDR3 is CASRGTGQDYGYTF. As DNA, the CDR3 is TGCGCCAGCAGAGGTACGGGACAGGACTATGGCTACACCTTC.

Here the CDR3 reads CASSELGTASYEQYF. CDR3 DNA: TGTGCCAGCAGTGAACTCGGGACAGCCTCCTACGAGCAGTACTTC. This chain joins TRBV2 and TRBJ2-7; 7 nucleotides agree with TRBD1. V gave up 2 bases and J gave up 0 bases; unmatched junction bases: 4. CDR3 length equals 15 residues. Germline V gene sequence: CDR1 SNHLY, CDR2 FYNNEI.

The chain carries TRBV9 and TRBJ2-1; D is ambiguous. CDR1 is SGDLS and CDR2 is YYNGEE in the germline V gene. This CDR3 spans 13 amino acids. V lost 4 bases and J 4 bases, leaving 9 bases between the germline ends. The CDR3 nucleotides read TGTGCCAGCAGCTCCCACGGATACAATGAGCAGTTCTTC. Its translation is CASSSHGYNEQFF. The complete variable domain, with remaining parts taken from reference TRBV9 and TRBJ2-1, reads DSGVTQTPKHLITATGQRVTLRCSPRSGDLSVYWYQQSLDQGLQFLIQYYNGEERAKGNILERFSAQQFPDLHSELNLSSLELGDSALYFCASSSHGYNEQFFGPGTRLTVL.

This clone was counted a few times. The chain employs TRBV2 and TRBJ2-7; D is possibly TRBD2 (5 bases). The V gene's germline CDR1 is SNHLY and CDR2 FYNNEI. The CDR3 runs to 17 residues. The V end was cut by 2 bases, the J end by 1 base, with 18 bases between. The CDR3 DNA is TGTGCCAGCAGTGAAAACCGGAACCGGGATCTTTCCTACGAGCAGTACTTC. It specifies CASSENRNRDLSYEQYF.

The rearrangement links TRBV2 to TRBJ1-1; the D is unclear. V was trimmed by 2 bases and J by 1 base, leaving 5 bases between them. Germline lookup yields CDR1 SNHLY and CDR2 FYNNEI. The CDR3 has 13 amino acids. The CDR3 here is CASSEQKNTEAFF. The DNA of the CDR3 is TGTGCCAGCAGTGAACAGAAGAACACTGAAGCTTTCTTT.

This chain uses TRBV15 with TRBJ1-2, with 7 nucleotides matching TRBD1. Per the germline V gene, CDR1 is LNHNV and CDR2 is YYDKDF (reference sequence). This CDR3 is built from 15 residues. V lost 0 bases and J lost 8; bases outside the gene matches: 9. The CDR3 sequence is CATSRDRGNARGYTF. For the CDR3, the DNA is TGTGCCACCAGCAGAGACAGGGGGAACGCGCGCGGCTACACCTTC.

The CDR3 DNA reads TGCAGCGTTGAAGATAGGGGACTAGCAAATGAGCAGTTCTTC. This codes for CSVEDRGLANEQFF. The chain employs TRBV29-1 and TRBJ2-1; 9 bases match TRBD2. The trim removed 0 bases at V and 7 bases at J, leaving 4 bases unmatched. Germline V gene data show CDR1 as SQVTM and CDR2 as ANQGSEA. The length of the CDR3 is 14 residues.

The CDR3: CASSFSGTGYEQYF. The CDR3 DNA follows: TGTGCCAGCAGCTTCTCGGGGACAGGCTACGAGCAGTACTTC. The chain couples TRBV13 to TRBJ2-7; TRBD1 agrees at 8 bases. Germline V CDR1 and CDR2: PRHDT, FYEKMQ (reference sequence). J gave up 3 bases and V 3 bases, and 4 bases lay outside the gene matches. The CDR3 is 14 amino acids.

The rearrangement links TRBV5-6 to TRBJ2-7, with D tentatively TRBD2 (5 bases). Germline V gene sequence: CDR1 SGHDT, CDR2 YYEEEE. This CDR3 is 13 amino acids long. Trimming took off 4 bases at V and 3 bases at J, with 11 bases between the two ends. The CDR3 spells CASSPWTLYEQYF. Written as DNA, the CDR3 is TGTGCCAGCAGCCCTTGGACTCTCTACGAGCAGTACTTC. Complete variable domain (other parts from reference TRBV5-6 and TRBJ2-7): DAGVTQSPTHLIKTRGQQVTLRCSPKSGHDTVSWYQQALGQGPQFIFQYYEEEERQRGNFPDRFSGHQFPNYSSELNVNALLLGDSALYLCASSPWTLYEQYFGPGTRLTVT.

The chain has TRBV9 and TRBJ2-3, with D tentatively TRBD1 (7 bases). Germline CDR1 SGDLS, CDR2 YYNGEE. The CDR3 has 17 amino acids. Trimming cost V 0 bases and J 2 bases, with 16 bases left between them. CDR3 bases: TGTGCCAGCAGCGTAGGAGGAGGGGGCCGTCCCACAGATACGCAGTATTTT. Residues: CASSVGGGGRPTDTQYF.

This clone has only a few counts. The rearrangement uses TRBV7-6 and TRBJ2-3; D is perhaps TRBD2 (5 bases). The CDR3 runs to 16 residues. Looked up from germline, CDR1 is SGHVS and CDR2 is FNYEAQ. Trimming took off 5 bases at V and 5 bases at J, with 20 bases between the two ends. CDR3 nucleotide sequence: TGTGCCAGCAGCGCCCAACTTCGGGGAACCTTAGATACGCAGTATTTT. Its translation: CASSAQLRGTLDTQYF.

This sequence joins TRBV7-3 and TRBJ2-1, with 7 nucleotides matching TRBD2. The CDR3 has 16 amino acids. Trimming took 1 base from V and 4 from J; bases not matched to a gene: 7. Germline CDR1 SGHTA, CDR2 FQGTGA. The CDR3 coding sequence is TGTGCCAGCAGCTTAAATCCCAGCGGGGCTTACAATGAGCAGTTCTTC. Its protein product is CASSLNPSGAYNEQFF. Based on the CDR3 plus reference TRBV7-3 and TRBJ2-1, the full variable domain is GAGVSQTPSNKVTEKGKYVELRCDPISGHTALYWYRQSLGQGPEFLIYFQGTGAADDSGLPNDRFFAVRPEGSVSTLKIQRTERGDSAVYLCASSLNPSGAYNEQFFGPGTRLTVL.

This clone was observed a single time. The chain has TRBV21-1 and TRBJ1-5; TRBD1 reflects the table's D call only, with no check against the DNA. TRBV21-1 is labeled a pseudogene. The CDR3 extends over 15 amino acids. The CDR3 protein is CASSTDRDRYQPQHF. The CDR3 region has the DNA TGTGCCAGCAGCACAGATCGGGACAGATATCAGCCCCAGCATTTT.

This rearrangement joins TRBV10-3 to TRBJ2-1, with D perhaps assigned TRBD1 or TRBD2 (6 bases each). Per the germline V gene, CDR1 is ENHRY and CDR2 is SYGVKD. Trimming left V 0 bases short and J 9 bases short, with 18 bases between. This CDR3 has 16 amino acids. The CDR3 bases are TGTGCCATCAGTGAGTCGATTGGGGGCGGGGTTGGTGAGCAGTTCTTC. It translates to CAISESIGGGVGEQFF.

J is TRBJ2-2 and V is TRBV19, with D possibly being TRBD2 (5 bases). Between the trimmed V and J ends, which lost 7 bases and 1 base, there was a span of 13 bases. The CDR3 totals 15 residues. Germline V gene data show CDR1 as LNHDA and CDR2 as SQIVND (reference sequence). The CDR3 nucleotides read TGTGCCAGTACCCATAAACGGGGGAACACCGGGGAGCTGTTTTTT. This sequence encodes CASTHKRGNTGELFF. The complete variable domain, with remaining parts taken from reference TRBV19 and TRBJ2-2, reads DGGITQSPKYLFRKEGQNVTLSCEQNLNHDAMYWYRQDPGQGLRLIYYSQIVNDFQKGDIAEGYSVSREKKESFPLTVTSAQKNPTAFYLCASTHKRGNTGELFFGEGSRLTVL.

This clone was detected a few times. The V and J genes are TRBV10-3 and TRBJ2-7; D is perhaps TRBD1 (5 bases). Germline loops: CDR1 ENHRY, CDR2 SYGVKD. V gave up 8 bases and J gave up 0 bases, with 8 bases separating them. The CDR3 sequence is 12 residues long. The CDR3 DNA reads as TGTGCCATCGGGGCAGGCTCCTACGAGCAGTACTTC. Translating gives CAIGAGSYEQYF.

This clone was detected a few times. The gene calls are TRBV6-6 and TRBJ1-1; D is undetermined. Germline CDR1 is MNHNY and CDR2 is SVGAGI (reference sequence). CDR3 length: 13 amino acids. V lost 7 bases and J lost 5, with 14 bases in between. CDR3 region: CASIKLLGTEAFF. For the CDR3, the DNA is TGTGCCAGCATCAAACTTCTCGGGACTGAAGCTTTCTTT.

The chain employs TRBV2 and TRBJ2-1, with D possibly being TRBD2 (5 bases). Germline loops: CDR1 SNHLY, CDR2 FYNNEI. V was trimmed by 3 bases and J by 3 bases, leaving 12 bases between them. The CDR3 has 15 amino acids. CDR3: CASSDPADLYNEQFF. The CDR3, as DNA: TGTGCCAGCAGTGACCCAGCGGACCTCTACAATGAGCAGTTCTTC.

This sequence joins TRBV2 and TRBJ2-3; 10 bases fit TRBD1. The trim removed 5 bases at V and 3 bases at J, leaving 5 bases unmatched. CDR3 length: 15 residues. Germline V gene lookup returns CDR1 SNHLY and CDR2 FYNNEI. The CDR3 region is CASSRDRGGTDTQYF. The CDR3 DNA sequence: TGTGCCAGCAGTAGGGACAGGGGAGGGACAGATACGCAGTATTTT.

The chain links TRBV9 to TRBJ2-7; unclear D gene. This CDR3 has 16 residues. V lost 3 bases to trimming and J lost 0 bases, with 16 bases between them. Germline CDR1 and CDR2: SGDLS and YYNGEE. CDR3 DNA sequence: TGTGCCAGCAGCGACTCTAGTCTCGCGAACTCCTACGAGCAGTACTTC. Translation: CASSDSSLANSYEQYF.

V gene TRBV2 combines with J gene TRBJ2-3; D not resolved. The CDR3 is 16 amino acids. Looked up from germline, CDR1 is SNHLY and CDR2 is FYNNEI. The V gene lost 6 bases and the J gene lost 2 bases, with 18 bases spanning the gap. CDR3 sequence (DNA): TGTGCCAGCAGATTGACCGTGGAGCTCGACACAGATACGCAGTATTTT. Its translation: CASRLTVELDTDTQYF.

The chain joins TRBV9 to TRBJ2-1; D possibly matches TRBD1 or TRBD2 (6 bases each). Trimming took 0 bases from V and 2 from J, leaving 9 bases between them. Germline lookup yields CDR1 SGDLS and CDR2 YYNGEE. There are 15 residues in the CDR3. CDR3 nucleotide sequence: TGTGCCAGCAGCGTAGGGGGGGCCGCCTACAATGAGCAGTTCTTC. It is translated as CASSVGGAAYNEQFF.

This sequence joins TRBV5-5 and TRBJ1-2, with D hard to call. The CDR3 contains 13 residues. The germline V gene has CDR1 SGHKS and CDR2 YYEKEE (reference sequence). V shed 0 bases and J shed 4 bases, with 7 bases lying between them. The CDR3 bases are TGTGCCAGCAGCTTGGGTCCCGGCTATGGCTACACCTTC. Translating gives CASSLGPGYGYTF.

CDR3: CASSQVTGGLKNTGELFF. The CDR3 DNA reads TGTGCCAGCAGCCAAGTTACAGGGGGACTAAAGAACACCGGGGAGCTGTTTTTT. The rearrangement links TRBV4-2 to TRBJ2-2, with D tentatively TRBD1 (8 bases). Germline V CDR1 and CDR2: LGHNA, YNFKEQ. The CDR3 is 18 amino acids. Trimming removed 1 base from V and 1 base from J, with 16 bases in between.

The chain employs TRBV29-1 and TRBJ2-1, with 10 bases fitting TRBD2. The germline V gene has CDR1 SQVTM and CDR2 ANQGSEA. Trimming took 7 bases from V and 9 from J; bases not matched to a gene: 15. The CDR3 is made up of 15 amino acids. The DNA for the CDR3 is TGCAGCGACCGAGGGGCTAGCGGGAGTGGGGGTGAGCAGTTCTTC. As protein: CSDRGASGSGGEQFF.